What follows is one TCR beta chain and its context. Its antigen remains unknown. After extraction with the RNeasy kit, about 0.5 to 1 ug of the RNA was reverse transcribed using random hexamers. TCRdb reprocessed the immunoSEQ multiplex PCR reads via MiXCR and lists one record per CDR3 protein. There are about 190,000 distinct CDR3 sequences in the sample; approximately 94% occur only once, and approximately 0.1% lies in the top ten. This specimen comes from a study of CD8 T cells in Susac syndrome. Trimming pared 5 bases from V and 8 bases from J, leaving 10 bases between. This CDR3 contains 12 residues. Germline loops: CDR1 SGHTA, CDR2 FQGTGA. General observations from the study: Clonal expansion did not appear in Susac syndrome CD4+ T cell repertoires.

This sequence joins TRBV7-3 and TRBJ2-1, with unresolved D. The sample taken for sequencing was CD4+ T cells from PBMCs. This clonotype was sampled from a human donor with Susac syndrome. This CDR3 is CASSGDMHEQFF. The CDR3 bases are TGTGCCAGCAGCGGAGACATGCATGAGCAGTTCTTC.